This T cell receptor (beta chain) was identified in a study of OX40 agonist ivuxolimab in advanced cancers. General study points: A proportion of nonresponders additionally exhibited low normalized T-cell clonal expansion. Antigen specificity was not determined for the expanded peripheral T cells.

Only in-frame clones appear in the TCRdb table, and some are missing; sequencing was by immunoSEQ multiplex PCR. Of roughly 34,000 clones listed, roughly 90% are singletons. Germline CDR1 and CDR2: KGHSH and LQKENI. The CDR3 is 17 residues long. The ends lost 1 base at V and 1 base at J; junction bases unmatched: 8. On cycle 4 day 1 and cycle 7 day 1, as well as at baseline, blood was sampled. With respect to this clone: Its antigen is unidentified.

This receptor was taken from an adult with an advanced solid tumor such as melanoma, head and neck, liver or kidney cancer. Here the sequenced sample was CD4+ or CD8+ T cells sorted from blood, taken in a trial of the OX40 agonist ivuxolimab. J is TRBJ2-7 and V is TRBV18, with 9 positions matching TRBD1. The CDR3 spells CASSPRMGQGFSYEQYF. CDR3 bases: TGTGCCAGCTCACCACGTATGGGACAGGGTTTTTCCTACGAGCAGTACTTC.